This entry is about one T cell receptor (beta chain). Its target is not known. The data derive from a study of Ad26.COV2.S vaccination and SARS-CoV-2 variants. Regarding the study as a whole: It was vaccine recipients, not placebo recipients, who had the higher spike-specific TCR breadth.

Clones were sequenced by immunoSEQ multiplex PCR, and TCRdb holds only the in-frame ones, with some missing. The sample yields approximately 150,000 clones, roughly 85% seen once. This clonotype was obtained from a human donor who had recovered from COVID-19. The starting material was peripheral blood, obtained after recovery from COVID-19.

The CDR3 region has the DNA TGTGCCAGCAGTTACCGGGAGCGGAATGAGCAGTTCTTC. Encoded protein: CASSYRERNEQFF. The chain links TRBV6-5 to TRBJ2-1, with D possibly being TRBD2 (6 bases). This CDR3 contains 13 residues. CDR1 is MNHEY, CDR2 SVGAGI, per germline. Trimming took 2 bases from V and 7 from J, leaving 9 bases between them.